The present T cell receptor (beta chain) was sequenced within a study of CD8 T cells in ankylosing spondylitis. Notes on the study in general: Several highly homologous variants formed a TCR beta motif that appeared characteristic of ankylosing spondylitis blood.

MiXCR, run by TCRdb on the 5' RACE reads, gives a single entry per CDR3 protein. The sample lists some 46,000 distinct CDR3 sequences, 11% occurring once. At least ten counts were recorded for this clonotype. The antigen remains undetermined. Germline lookup yields CDR1 GTSNPN and CDR2 SVGIG (reference sequence). The CDR3 extends over 12 amino acids. Trimming took 2 bases from V and 7 from J, leaving 8 bases between them. The receptor comes from a male donor with ankylosing spondylitis or in good health (not recorded which). The chain uses TRBV30 and TRBJ2-2; the D gene could be TRBD1 or TRBD2 (5 bases each). Specimen: blood, either unsorted or a sorted T cell fraction (not recorded which). CDR3 DNA sequence: TGTGCCTGGAGTTGGGACCACGGGGAGCTGTTTTTT. It specifies CAWSWDHGELFF.